These 3 T cell receptor beta chains originate from one sample sequenced in a study of OX40 agonist ivuxolimab in advanced cancers. Clones were sequenced by immunoSEQ multiplex PCR, and TCRdb holds only the in-frame ones, with some missing. The table lists under 20,000 clones, almost 85% of them singletons. The source was CD4+ or CD8+ T cells sorted from blood, collected in a trial of the OX40 agonist ivuxolimab. The receptor source for this set is an adult with an advanced solid tumor such as melanoma, head and neck, liver or kidney cancer.

The chain joins TRBV5-1 to TRBJ1-1; D is ambiguous. The V end lost 1 base, the J end lost 0 bases, and 7 bases lay between the germline ends. The germline V gene encodes CDR1 SGHRS and CDR2 YFSETQ. The CDR3 extends over 14 amino acids. CDR3 in DNA: TGCGCCAGCAGCTTGCTGAGAATGAACACTGAAGCTTTCTTT. As protein: CASSLLRMNTEAFF.

The chain employs TRBV4-3 and TRBJ2-7; 9 bases line up with TRBD2. V gave up 0 bases and J gave up 6 bases; unmatched junction bases: 12. The CDR3 spans 17 residues. Germline V gene sequence: CDR1 LGHNA, CDR2 YSLEER. CDR3 protein: CASSQESRGTSIFEQYF. The CDR3 nucleotides are TGCGCCAGCAGCCAAGAGTCAAGAGGGACTAGCATTTTCGAGCAGTACTTC.

The chain uses TRBV19 and TRBJ2-2; the D gene is possibly TRBD2 (6 bases). Looked up from germline, CDR1 is LNHDA and CDR2 is SQIVND (reference sequence). This CDR3 spans 11 amino acids. V lost 9 bases, J lost 7 bases, and 9 bases lay in between. The CDR3 nucleotides read TGTGCCAGCGGGGGTTTCGGGGAGCTGTTTTTT. As protein: CASGGFGELFF.